Each of the 10 T cell receptor beta chains below was sequenced from the same sample in a study of blood T cell repertoires in COVID-19. Some clones are missing from TCRdb's copy, which holds only in-frame ones; the method was immunoSEQ multiplex PCR. The sample consists of 340,000 or so clones, 65% to 90% of them appearing once. The material sequenced was PBMCs or T cells enriched from blood (not recorded which). The receptors were gathered from a woman aged 40-49 years with acute COVID-19.

The chain carries TRBV5-8 and TRBJ1-4, with D maybe TRBD1 (5 bases). The germline V gene encodes CDR1 SGHTS and CDR2 YDEGEE. The CDR3 consists of 16 residues. Trimming cost V 2 bases and J 2 bases, with 13 bases left between them. The CDR3, as DNA: TGTGCCAGCAGCTTAATCAGGGATATGACTAATGAAAAACTGTTTTTT. The encoded protein is CASSLIRDMTNEKLFF.

The V gene is TRBV5-5, the J gene TRBJ1-5, with D unresolved. This CDR3 is built from 18 residues. Germline V gene lookup returns CDR1 SGHKS and CDR2 YYEKEE (reference sequence). Trimming shortened V by 1 base and J by 9 bases, and 26 bases separated the two germline ends. This CDR3 is CASSLRLSGGSPVSPQHF. CDR3 coding DNA: TGTGCCAGCAGCTTGCGGCTGAGTGGAGGAAGCCCGGTTTCGCCCCAGCATTTT.

The rearrangement links TRBV11-1 to TRBJ1-1; 8 bases are a match to TRBD1. The CDR3 sequence is 15 residues long. V dropped 1 base and J dropped 9; count of bases not matched to a gene: 10. CDR1 and CDR2 from the germline V gene are SGHAT and FQDESV (reference sequence). The CDR3 loop reads CASSLDITTGAKAFF. The DNA for the CDR3 is TGTGCCAGCAGCTTAGACATCACGACAGGGGCTAAAGCTTTCTTT.

The chain employs TRBV3-1 (or the pseudogene TRBV3-2) and TRBJ1-2; 7 bases align to TRBD1. The length of the CDR3 is 15 residues. Trimming cost V 4 bases and J 4 bases; bases outside gene matches: 9. Germline V CDR1 and CDR2: LGHDT, YNNKEL (reference sequence). The CDR3 sequence: CASSRGTRGTYGYTF. CDR3 coding DNA: TGTGCCAGCAGCCGCGGGACCAGGGGGACCTATGGCTACACCTTC.

The rearrangement links TRBV12-5 to TRBJ2-5; possibly TRBD2 for D (6 bases). Deletions cut 4 bases from V and 3 bases from J, with 9 bases between. Per germline, CDR1 LGHNT and CDR2 FRNRAP. The CDR3 runs to 13 residues. The CDR3 spells CASGSGEEETQYF. The CDR3 DNA sequence: TGTGCTAGTGGTTCCGGGGAGGAAGAGACCCAGTACTTC.

The sample holds one count of this clone. This rearrangement joins TRBV3-1 (or the pseudogene TRBV3-2) to TRBJ1-2, with 9 bases lining up with TRBD1. The CDR3 runs to 16 residues. Germline CDR1 reads LGHDT; CDR2 reads YNNKEL (reference sequence). The trim removed 4 bases at V and 8 bases at J, leaving 14 bases unmatched. CDR3 nucleotide sequence: TGTGCCAGCAGCCGGCCACTGGGGACAGGGCCGGTCGGCTACACCTTC. This sequence encodes CASSRPLGTGPVGYTF.

The chain uses TRBV24-1 and TRBJ2-1, with 14 bases that match TRBD2. The trim removed 2 bases at V and 3 bases at J, leaving 8 bases unmatched. The germline CDR1 and CDR2 sequences are KGHDR and SFDVKD. The CDR3 spans 19 residues. The CDR3 sequence is CATSDSPGLAGVNYNEQFF. CDR3 nucleotide sequence: TGTGCCACCAGTGATTCCCCGGGACTAGCGGGGGTAAACTACAATGAGCAGTTCTTC.

This clone showed up many times. This chain joins TRBV7-9 and TRBJ1-1; 8 nucleotides line up with TRBD1. V was pared by 2 bases and J by 0 bases, with 14 bases of the junction left unmatched. The CDR3 covers 19 residues. The germline V gene has CDR1 SEHNR and CDR2 FQNEAQ (reference sequence). CDR3 region: CASSLPRGRQGWMNTEAFF. In nucleotides, the CDR3 is TGTGCCAGCAGCTTACCTCGTGGGAGACAGGGGTGGATGAACACTGAAGCTTTCTTT.

The CDR3 DNA follows: TGTGCCAGCAGCGTATTCCCTCCGGGAGTACAGGAGAATGAGCAGTTCTTC. Translated, it gives CASSVFPPGVQENEQFF. The rearrangement links TRBV9 to TRBJ2-1; maybe TRBD2 (6 bases). The CDR3 extends over 17 amino acids. In germline, CDR1 is SGDLS, CDR2 YYNGEE. V was trimmed by 1 base and J by 7 bases, leaving 21 bases between them.

The rearrangement links TRBV19 to TRBJ1-6; D might be TRBD1 (6 bases). V lost 9 bases and J 11 bases, leaving 41 bases between the germline ends. The CDR3 totals 21 residues. Germline assignment: CDR1 LNHDA and CDR2 SQIVND (reference sequence). The CDR3 region is CASTMEHPTAGPGAIQPPLHF. The CDR3 DNA reads TGTGCCAGCACAATGGAACACCCCACGGCTGGGCCAGGGGCGATCCAACCACCCCTCCACTTT.